These 18 T cell receptor beta chains originate from one sample sequenced in a study of shared clonotypes between healthy human individuals. TCRdb's table, derived via immunoSEQ multiplex PCR, lists solely in-frame clones and lacks some. Of around 1.6 million clones in the sample, 95% to 99% are singletons; the top ten hold roughly 0.45%. The sample consisted of naive CD4+ T cells sorted from blood. The sample's subset: CD45RA+ positively selected. The receptor set was obtained from a man aged 30 to 45 in good health.

Turning to this clone: Other nucleotide sequences from this sample produce the same CDR3. V usage is TRBV27 and J usage is TRBJ2-7, with 7 bases matching TRBD1. The germline V gene has CDR1 MNHEY and CDR2 SMNVEV (reference sequence). The CDR3 runs 14 residues. The ends lost 5 bases at V and 1 base at J; junction bases unmatched: 5. CDR3 sequence: CASSRTGLSYEQYF. The CDR3 DNA sequence: TGTGCCAGCAGTAGGACAGGACTTTCCTACGAGCAGTACTTC.

The chain joins TRBV7-3 to TRBJ2-3, with TRBD2 matching 8 bases. CDR3 length: 15 amino acids. In germline, CDR1 is SGHTA, CDR2 FQGTGA. The V and J ends lost 5 bases and 2 bases, in that order; junction bases with no gene match: 6. As DNA, the CDR3 is TGTGCCAGCAGCGCGAGCGGGAGACACACAGATACGCAGTATTTT. Its translation is CASSASGRHTDTQYF. The full variable domain, in which reference TRBV7-3 and TRBJ2-3 provide the parts outside the CDR3, is GAGVSQTPSNKVTEKGKYVELRCDPISGHTALYWYRQSLGQGPEFLIYFQGTGAADDSGLPNDRFFAVRPEGSVSTLKIQRTERGDSAVYLCASSASGRHTDTQYFGPGTRLTVL.

The chain combines TRBV25-1 with TRBJ2-7; no clear D. This CDR3 region has 11 residues. Trimming took 8 bases from V and 6 from J, leaving 11 bases between them. Germline assignment: CDR1 MGHDK and CDR2 SYGVNS. As DNA, the CDR3 is TGTGCCAGCCTGATGCAAGGCGAGCAGTACTTC. Translated, it gives CASLMQGEQYF.

Regarding this clone: Other DNA variants within this sample encode the same CDR3. The chain joins TRBV28 to TRBJ1-5; no firm D call. This CDR3 is built from 14 residues. With 5 bases removed from V and 2 bases from J, the gap between germline ends came to 10 bases. Germline V gene sequence: CDR1 MDHEN, CDR2 SYDVKM. CDR3 residues: CASSPPGGNQPQHF. CDR3 DNA: TGTGCCAGCAGTCCCCCCGGAGGCAATCAGCCCCAGCATTTT.

This clone was counted once. The chain links TRBV9 to TRBJ2-1; D perhaps matches TRBD1 (6 bases). The length of the CDR3 is 16 residues. Trimming pared 0 bases from V and 2 bases from J, leaving 12 bases between. Germline CDR1 SGDLS, CDR2 YYNGEE. CDR3 nucleotide sequence: TGTGCCAGCAGCGTAGGTGGGGGCGCGGCCTACAATGAGCAGTTCTTC. Translation gives CASSVGGGAAYNEQFF.

The chain has TRBV13 and TRBJ2-3; 12 bases match TRBD1. Germline V gene sequence: CDR1 PRHDT, CDR2 FYEKMQ (reference sequence). Losses at the gene ends were 7 bases for V and 3 bases for J; bases not matched to a gene: 11. This CDR3 is 17 amino acids long. For the CDR3, the DNA is TGTGCCAGCATTCTACTGCGGGACAGGGGGCGAACAGATACGCAGTATTTT. It specifies CASILLRDRGRTDTQYF.

This chain links TRBV28 with TRBJ1-2; TRBD1 is a possible D gene (5 bases). CDR3 size: 13 residues. V was clipped by 6 bases and J by 4 bases, with 12 bases between them. Germline CDR1 MDHEN, CDR2 SYDVKM. CDR3 DNA sequence: TGTGCCAGCAGGGCGGAGGGGCGCTATGGCTACACCTTC. Its protein product is CASRAEGRYGYTF.

The chain joins TRBV5-4 to TRBJ2-1, with 8 nucleotides matching TRBD2. CDR1 and CDR2 (germline): SGHNT, YYREEE (reference sequence). The junction had 3 bases not matched to a gene; V was cut back by 0 bases and J by 4 bases. The CDR3 consists of 15 residues. CDR3 loop: CASSLERELYNEQFF. The DNA for the CDR3 is TGTGCCAGCAGCTTGGAGCGGGAGTTATACAATGAGCAGTTCTTC.

The rearrangement joins TRBV5-1 to TRBJ2-5, with 7 bases lining up with TRBD1. The trim removed 3 bases at V and 0 bases at J, leaving 5 bases unmatched. The CDR3 has 15 amino acids. The germline gives CDR1 SGHRS, CDR2 YFSETQ. DNA for the CDR3: TGCGCCAGCAGCTACTACGGACAGGACCAAGAGACCCAGTACTTC. As protein: CASSYYGQDQETQYF.

The chain recombines TRBV2 with TRBJ1-1; D remains unclear. Trimming took off 8 bases at V and 0 bases at J, with 7 bases between the two ends. Germline CDR1 and CDR2: SNHLY and FYNNEI. The CDR3 has 12 amino acids. The chain's CDR3 is CASHRMNTEAFF. Here the CDR3 DNA reads TGTGCCAGCCATCGAATGAACACTGAAGCTTTCTTT. The entire variable domain, with the rest obtained from reference TRBV2 and TRBJ1-1, is as follows: EPEVTQTPSHQVTQMGQEVILRCVPISNHLYFYWYRQILGQKVEFLVSFYNNEISEKSEIFDDQFSVERPDGSNFTLKIRSTKLEDSAMYFCASHRMNTEAFFGQGTRLTVV.

J is TRBJ2-7 and V is TRBV7-9; 7 bases align to TRBD1. V was clipped by 7 bases and J by 3 bases; unmatched bases: 12. CDR1 is SEHNR and CDR2 is FQNEAQ in the germline V gene (reference sequence). This CDR3 region has 15 residues. CDR3 coding DNA: TGTGCCAGCACCCTATCTCGGGACAGAAGCTACGAGCAGTACTTC. Encoded protein: CASTLSRDRSYEQYF.

This clone appeared a single time. The chain carries TRBV6-5 and TRBJ1-5; TRBD1 matches at 7 bases. This CDR3 has 15 amino acids. Germline CDR1 and CDR2: MNHEY and SVGAGI. V shed 6 bases, J shed 3 bases, and the junction held 8 bases outside the gene matches. CDR3 sequence (DNA): TGTGCCAGCAGCCCCGACAGGGATGACAATCAGCCCCAGCATTTT. Its protein product is CASSPDRDDNQPQHF.

This clone was recorded once. The chain employs TRBV9 and TRBJ2-3; D unclear. From germline, CDR1 is SGDLS and CDR2 YYNGEE. The CDR3 length is 11 residues. V was pared by 0 bases and J by 8 bases, with 4 bases between. CDR3 protein: CASSVEGTQYF. In nucleotides, the CDR3 is TGTGCCAGCAGCGTAGAGGGTACGCAGTATTTT.

This sequence joins TRBV29-1 and TRBJ2-5; 15 nucleotides align to TRBD2. This CDR3 has 15 amino acids. Per germline, CDR1 SQVTM and CDR2 ANQGSEA. The trim removed 4 bases at V and 5 bases at J, leaving 5 bases unmatched. The DNA of the CDR3 is TGCAGCGTTGTAAGGACTAGCGGGAGGGATGAGACCCAGTACTTC. Translated, it gives CSVVRTSGRDETQYF.

In DNA, the CDR3 is TGTGCCACCCAGGCCCAAGAGACCCAGTACTTC. It specifies CATQAQETQYF. This chain uses TRBV27 with TRBJ2-5, with D unclear. The V end was cut by 10 bases, the J end by 1 base, with 7 bases between. The CDR3 length is 11 residues. Germline V CDR1 and CDR2: MNHEY, SMNVEV (reference sequence).

The chain has TRBV11-3 and TRBJ1-1; 7 positions match TRBD1. The CDR3 sequence is 13 residues long. Germline V gene data show CDR1 as SGHNT and CDR2 as YENEEA. Trimming at V came to 4 bases and at J to 6 bases, leaving 5 bases not matched to a gene. CDR3 sequence: CASSSLRGAEAFF. CDR3 bases: TGTGCCAGCAGCTCCCTCAGGGGGGCTGAAGCTTTCTTT.

The chain employs TRBV29-1 and TRBJ2-3; 8 bases match TRBD1. This CDR3 is 14 amino acids long. The germline CDR1 and CDR2 sequences are SQVTM and ANQGSEA. V lost 4 bases, J lost 0 bases, and 3 bases stayed unmatched. The CDR3 reads CSVAQGASTDTQYF. The CDR3, as DNA: TGCAGCGTTGCCCAGGGGGCCAGCACAGATACGCAGTATTTT.

The chain uses TRBV15 and TRBJ2-3; perhaps TRBD2 as D (6 bases). Germline-derived CDR1 and CDR2 are LNHNV and YYDKDF (reference sequence). The CDR3 has 16 residues. V lost 4 bases to trimming and J lost 0 bases, with 14 bases between them. The DNA of the CDR3 is TGTGCCACCAGCACCCGGCCCGGGACTAGCACAGATACGCAGTATTTT. Translating gives CATSTRPGTSTDTQYF.